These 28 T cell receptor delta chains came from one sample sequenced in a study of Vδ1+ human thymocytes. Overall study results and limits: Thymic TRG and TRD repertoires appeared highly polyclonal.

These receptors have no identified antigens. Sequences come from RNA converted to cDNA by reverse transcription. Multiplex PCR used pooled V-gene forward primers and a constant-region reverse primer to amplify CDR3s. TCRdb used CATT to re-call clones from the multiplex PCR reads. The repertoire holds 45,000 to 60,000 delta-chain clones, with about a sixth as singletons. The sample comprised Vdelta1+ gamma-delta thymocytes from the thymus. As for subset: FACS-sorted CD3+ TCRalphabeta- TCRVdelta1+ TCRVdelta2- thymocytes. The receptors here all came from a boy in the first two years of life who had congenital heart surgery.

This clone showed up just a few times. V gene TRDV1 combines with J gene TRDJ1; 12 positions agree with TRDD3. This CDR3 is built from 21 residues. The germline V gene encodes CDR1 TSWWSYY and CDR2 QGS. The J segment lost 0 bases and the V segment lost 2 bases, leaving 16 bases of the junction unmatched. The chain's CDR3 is CALGESWVHSWGIRHTDKLIF. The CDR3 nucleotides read TGTGCTCTTGGGGAATCATGGGTTCATAGCTGGGGGATACGCCACACCGATAAACTCATCTTT.

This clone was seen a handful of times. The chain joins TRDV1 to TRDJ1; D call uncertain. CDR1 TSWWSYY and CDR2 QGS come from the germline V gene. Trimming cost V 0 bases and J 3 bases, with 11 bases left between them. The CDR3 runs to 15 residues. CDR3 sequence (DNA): TGTGCTCTTGGGGAACTCGGAGGAAGGGCCGATAAACTCATCTTT. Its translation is CALGELGGRADKLIF.

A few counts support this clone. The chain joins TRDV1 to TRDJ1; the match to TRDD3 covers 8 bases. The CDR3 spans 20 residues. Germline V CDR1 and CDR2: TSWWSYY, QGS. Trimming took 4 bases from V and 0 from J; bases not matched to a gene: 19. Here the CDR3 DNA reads TGTGCTCTTGGGGTTCCGTTTTACTGGGGGGGATCCTCAGACACCGATAAACTCATCTTT. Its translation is CALGVPFYWGGSSDTDKLIF.

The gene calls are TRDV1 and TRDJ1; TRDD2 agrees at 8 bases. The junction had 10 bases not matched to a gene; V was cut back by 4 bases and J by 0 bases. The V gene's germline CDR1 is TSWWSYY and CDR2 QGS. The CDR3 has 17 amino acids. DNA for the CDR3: TGTGCTCTTGGGGTCCTTCCTAATGGGGGCTACACCGATAAACTCATCTTT. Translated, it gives CALGVLPNGGYTDKLIF.

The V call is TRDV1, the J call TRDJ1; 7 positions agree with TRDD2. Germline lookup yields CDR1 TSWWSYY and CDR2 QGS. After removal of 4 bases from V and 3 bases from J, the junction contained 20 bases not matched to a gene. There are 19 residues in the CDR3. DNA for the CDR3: TGTGCTCTTGGGGGGTCCAGGCCTTCCTCGATTGAGAGATCCGATAAACTCATCTTT. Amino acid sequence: CALGGSRPSSIERSDKLIF.

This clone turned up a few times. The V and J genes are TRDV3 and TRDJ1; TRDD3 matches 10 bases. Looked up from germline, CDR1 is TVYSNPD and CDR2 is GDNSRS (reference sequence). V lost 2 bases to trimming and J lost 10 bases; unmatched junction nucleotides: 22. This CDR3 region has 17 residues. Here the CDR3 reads CAFWPLLRIWGILRLIF. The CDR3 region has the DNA TGTGCCTTTTGGCCCCTCCTACGTATTTGGGGGATACTAAGACTCATCTTT.

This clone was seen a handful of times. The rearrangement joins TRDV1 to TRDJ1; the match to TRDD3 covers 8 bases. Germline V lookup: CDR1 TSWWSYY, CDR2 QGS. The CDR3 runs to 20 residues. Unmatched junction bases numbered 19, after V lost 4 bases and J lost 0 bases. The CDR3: CALGGLYAWGIPYYTDKLIF. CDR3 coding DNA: TGTGCTCTTGGGGGGCTCTACGCTTGGGGGATTCCCTACTACACCGATAAACTCATCTTT.

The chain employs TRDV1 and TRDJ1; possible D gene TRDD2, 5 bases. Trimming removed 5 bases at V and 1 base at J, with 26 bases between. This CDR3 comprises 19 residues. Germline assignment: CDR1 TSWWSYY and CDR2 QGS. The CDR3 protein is CALGTRFPFGKEGTDKLIF. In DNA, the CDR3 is TGTGCTCTTGGGACCCGCTTCCCGTTCGGAAAAGAAGGCACCGATAAACTCATCTTT.

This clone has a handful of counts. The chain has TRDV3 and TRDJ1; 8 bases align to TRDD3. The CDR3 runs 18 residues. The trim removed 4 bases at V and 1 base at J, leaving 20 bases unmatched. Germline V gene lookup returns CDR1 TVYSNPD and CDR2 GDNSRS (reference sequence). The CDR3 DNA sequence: TGTGCCTCACGCCTCCCAGGGCCGTACTGGGGGTCCACCGATAAACTCATCTTT. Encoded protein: CASRLPGPYWGSTDKLIF.

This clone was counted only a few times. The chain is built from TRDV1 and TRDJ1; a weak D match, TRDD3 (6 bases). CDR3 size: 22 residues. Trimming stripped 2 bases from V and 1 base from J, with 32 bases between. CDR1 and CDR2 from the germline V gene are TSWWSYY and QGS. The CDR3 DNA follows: TGTGCTCTTGGGGAAAGTGTAACTCCCTATACGGCCGTCGACTGGGTCACCGATAAACTCATCTTT. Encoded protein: CALGESVTPYTAVDWVTDKLIF.

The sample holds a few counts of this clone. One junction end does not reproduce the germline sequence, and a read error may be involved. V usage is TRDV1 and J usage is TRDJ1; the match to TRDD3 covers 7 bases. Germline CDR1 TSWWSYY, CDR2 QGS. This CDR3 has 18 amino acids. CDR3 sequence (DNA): TGTGCTCTTGGGCCCGGGGGGGGATCATACCCGGTCACCGATAGACTCATCTTT. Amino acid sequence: CALGPGGGSYPVTDRLIF.

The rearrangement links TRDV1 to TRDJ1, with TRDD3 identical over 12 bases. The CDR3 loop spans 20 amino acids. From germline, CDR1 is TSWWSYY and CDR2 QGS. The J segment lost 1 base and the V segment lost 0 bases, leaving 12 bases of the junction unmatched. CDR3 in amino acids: CALGELRLRLGDTITDKLIF. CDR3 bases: TGTGCTCTTGGGGAACTCCGGCTTAGACTGGGGGATACCATCACCGATAAACTCATCTTT.

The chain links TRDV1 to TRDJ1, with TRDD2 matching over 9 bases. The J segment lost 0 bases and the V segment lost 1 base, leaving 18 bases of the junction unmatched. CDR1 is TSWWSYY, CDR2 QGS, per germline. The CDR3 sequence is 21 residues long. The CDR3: CALGEPRPSYDLGGYTDKLIF. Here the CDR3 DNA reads TGTGCTCTTGGGGAACCGCGGCCTTCCTACGATCTGGGGGGTTACACCGATAAACTCATCTTT.

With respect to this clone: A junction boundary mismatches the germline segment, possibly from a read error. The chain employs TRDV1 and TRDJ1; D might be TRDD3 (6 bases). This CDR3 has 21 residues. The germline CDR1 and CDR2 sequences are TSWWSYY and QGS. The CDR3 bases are TGTGCTCTTTGGGAACGGGTTCCCCTATGTGGGGCTGACTGGGACACCGATAAACTCATCTTT. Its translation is CALWERVPLCGADWDTDKLIF.

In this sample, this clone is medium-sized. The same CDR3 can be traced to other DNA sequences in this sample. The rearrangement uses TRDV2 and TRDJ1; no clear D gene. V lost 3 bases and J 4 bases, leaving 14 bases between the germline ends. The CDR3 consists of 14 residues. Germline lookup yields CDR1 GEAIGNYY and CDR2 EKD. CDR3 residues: CACDSVRTVDKLIF. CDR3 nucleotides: TGTGCCTGTGACTCCGTCCGGACCGTCGATAAACTCATCTTT.

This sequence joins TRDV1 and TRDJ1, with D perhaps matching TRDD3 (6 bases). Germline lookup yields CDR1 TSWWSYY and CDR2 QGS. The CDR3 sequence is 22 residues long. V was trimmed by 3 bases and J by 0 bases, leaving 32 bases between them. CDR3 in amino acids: CALGDHPIPGENVRRDTDKLIF. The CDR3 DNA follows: TGTGCTCTTGGGGACCATCCTATCCCGGGGGAAAACGTACGGAGGGACACCGATAAACTCATCTTT.

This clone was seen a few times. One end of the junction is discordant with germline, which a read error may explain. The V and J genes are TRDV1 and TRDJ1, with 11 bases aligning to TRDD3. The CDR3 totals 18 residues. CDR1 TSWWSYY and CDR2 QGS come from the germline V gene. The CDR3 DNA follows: TGTGCTCTTGGGGAACCTCTTCCTACTACGCTACTGGGGGATAAGCTCATCTTT. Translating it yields CALGEPLPTTLLGDKLIF.

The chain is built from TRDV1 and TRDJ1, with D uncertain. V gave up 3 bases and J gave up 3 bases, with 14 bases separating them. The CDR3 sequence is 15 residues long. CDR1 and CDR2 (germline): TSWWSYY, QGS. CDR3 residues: CALGEIPLKSDKLIF. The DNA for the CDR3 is TGTGCTCTTGGGGAGATCCCGTTAAAGTCCGATAAACTCATCTTT.

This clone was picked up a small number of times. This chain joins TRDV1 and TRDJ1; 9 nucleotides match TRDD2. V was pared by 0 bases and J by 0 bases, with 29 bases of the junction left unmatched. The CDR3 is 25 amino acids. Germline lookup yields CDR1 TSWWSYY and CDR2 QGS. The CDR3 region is CALGELAAACLPTAHTTRYTDKLIF. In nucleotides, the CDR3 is TGTGCTCTTGGGGAACTAGCCGCCGCTTGCCTTCCTACGGCCCATACAACGAGATACACCGATAAACTCATCTTT.

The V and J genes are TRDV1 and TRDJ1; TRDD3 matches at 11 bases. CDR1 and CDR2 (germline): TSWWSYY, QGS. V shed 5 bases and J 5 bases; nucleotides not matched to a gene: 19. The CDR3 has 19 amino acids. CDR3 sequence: CALGKPFRDWGISSDKLIF. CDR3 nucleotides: TGTGCTCTTGGGAAACCCTTTAGGGACTGGGGGATAAGCTCGGATAAACTCATCTTT.

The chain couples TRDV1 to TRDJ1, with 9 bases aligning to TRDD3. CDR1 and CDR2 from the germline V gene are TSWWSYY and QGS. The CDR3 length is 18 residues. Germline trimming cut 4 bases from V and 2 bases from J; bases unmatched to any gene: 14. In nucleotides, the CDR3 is TGTGCTCTTGGGGTAACACTTTCCCGGGGGGATACAACCGATAAACTCATCTTT. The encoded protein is CALGVTLSRGDTTDKLIF.

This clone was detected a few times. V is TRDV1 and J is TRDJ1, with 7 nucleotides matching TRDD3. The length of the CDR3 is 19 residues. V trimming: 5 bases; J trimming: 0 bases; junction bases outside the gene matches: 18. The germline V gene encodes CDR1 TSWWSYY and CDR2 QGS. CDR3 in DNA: TGTGCTCTTGGGACCTACGGGGGGCCCATCTGGGGGTACACCGATAAACTCATCTTT. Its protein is CALGTYGGPIWGYTDKLIF.

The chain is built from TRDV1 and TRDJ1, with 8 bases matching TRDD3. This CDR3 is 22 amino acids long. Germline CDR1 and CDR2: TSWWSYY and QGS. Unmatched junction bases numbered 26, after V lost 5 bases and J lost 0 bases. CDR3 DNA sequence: TGTGCTCTTGGGCCTCCGCCTTCTCTCCACCTGGGGGACTTGACGTACACCGATAAACTCATCTTT. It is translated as CALGPPPSLHLGDLTYTDKLIF.

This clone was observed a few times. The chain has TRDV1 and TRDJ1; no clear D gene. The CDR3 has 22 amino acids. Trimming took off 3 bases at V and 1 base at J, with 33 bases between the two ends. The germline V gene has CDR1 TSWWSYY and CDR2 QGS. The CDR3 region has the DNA TGTGCTCTTGGGGATCCGCGGCCCGTCCTCGATCAGAGATATACCCGCACCGATAAACTCATCTTT. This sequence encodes CALGDPRPVLDQRYTRTDKLIF.

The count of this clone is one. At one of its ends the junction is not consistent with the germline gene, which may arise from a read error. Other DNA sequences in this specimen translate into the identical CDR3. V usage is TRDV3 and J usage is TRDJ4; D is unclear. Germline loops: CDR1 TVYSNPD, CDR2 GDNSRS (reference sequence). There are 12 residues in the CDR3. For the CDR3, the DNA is TGTGCCGCCCTCCCGGTTCCCAGGCCCCTGATCTTT. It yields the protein CAALPVPRPLIF. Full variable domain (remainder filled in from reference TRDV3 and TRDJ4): CDKVTQSSPDQTVASGSEVVLLCTYDTVYSNPDLFWYRIRPDYSFQFVFYGDNSRSEGADFTQGRFSVKHILTQKAFHLVISPVRTEDSATYYCAALPVPRPLIFGKGTYLEVQQ.

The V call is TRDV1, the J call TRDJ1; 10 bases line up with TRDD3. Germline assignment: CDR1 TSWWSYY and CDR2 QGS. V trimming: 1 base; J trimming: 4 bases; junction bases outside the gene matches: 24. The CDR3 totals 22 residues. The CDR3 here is CALGEHVWYLPRTGGSGDKLIF. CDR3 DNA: TGTGCTCTTGGGGAACACGTGTGGTACCTCCCGAGGACTGGGGGATCGGGCGATAAACTCATCTTT.

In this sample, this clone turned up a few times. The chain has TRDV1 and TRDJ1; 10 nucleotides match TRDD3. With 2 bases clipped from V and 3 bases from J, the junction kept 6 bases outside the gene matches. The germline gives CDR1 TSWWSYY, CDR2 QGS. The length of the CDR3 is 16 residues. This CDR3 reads CALGEGSGGYADKLIF. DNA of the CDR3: TGTGCTCTTGGGGAAGGGAGCGGGGGATACGCCGATAAACTCATCTTT.

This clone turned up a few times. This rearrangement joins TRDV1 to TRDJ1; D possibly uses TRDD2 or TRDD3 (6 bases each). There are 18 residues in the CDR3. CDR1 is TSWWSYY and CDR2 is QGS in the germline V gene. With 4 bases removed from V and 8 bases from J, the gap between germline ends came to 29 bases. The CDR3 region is CALGGRLPFRGYPEKLIF. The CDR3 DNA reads TGTGCTCTTGGGGGTCGCTTACCCTTCCGCGGATACCCAGAAAAACTCATCTTT.